Listed below are T cell receptor beta chains from one sample, sequenced in a study of graft-versus-host responses after intestinal transplantation. Their antigens remain unidentified. Profiled with immunoSEQ multiplex PCR; TCRdb holds only in-frame clones, not every one. The repertoire has 80,000 to 100,000 clones, around nine tenths of them found once; the top ten carry 0.15% to 0.2%. Here the sequenced sample was unstimulated CD4+ T cells sorted from spleen or lymph node cells, taken before intestinal transplant. All receptors derive from a human donor who received an intestinal transplant. Both conserved end residues are part of each CDR3. D genes are given only for firm matches. Size is stated for part of the rows, as once, few or many counts, or as a class when the clone is expanded.

V gene: TRBV4-2; D gene: .; clone size: .; CDR3 length: 14; J gene: TRBJ1-5; CDR3 protein: CASSQGGGSQPQHF; CDR3 DNA: TGTGCCAGCAGCCAGGGGGGGGGCAGTCAGCCCCAGCATTTT
V gene: TRBV27; D gene: .; clone size: few; CDR3 length: 13; J gene: TRBJ2-7; CDR3 protein: CASSLFGGYEQYF; CDR3 DNA: TGTGCCAGCAGTTTATTCGGTGGCTACGAGCAGTACTTC
V gene: TRBV7-2; D gene: TRBD2; clone size: .; CDR3 length: 16; J gene: TRBJ2-5; CDR3 protein: CASSSRLAGTQETQYF; CDR3 DNA: TGTGCCAGCAGCTCCCGACTAGCGGGGACCCAAGAGACCCAGTACTTC
V gene: TRBV21-1; D gene: .; clone size: .; CDR3 length: 14; J gene: TRBJ2-1; CDR3 protein: CASFRTSGHNEQFF; CDR3 DNA: TGTGCCAGCTTTAGGACTAGCGGACACAATGAGCAGTTCTTC
V gene: TRBV27; D gene: TRBD2; clone size: once; CDR3 length: 15; J gene: TRBJ2-1; CDR3 protein: CASSSGTSGYNEQFF; CDR3 DNA: TGTGCCAGCAGTTCTGGGACTAGCGGCTACAATGAGCAGTTCTTC
V gene: TRBV4-1; D gene: .; clone size: .; CDR3 length: 16; J gene: TRBJ2-1; CDR3 protein: CASSQGVAAPYNEQFF; CDR3 DNA: TGCGCCAGCAGCCAAGGAGTAGCCGCCCCCTACAATGAGCAGTTCTTC
V gene: TRBV25-1; D gene: TRBD1; clone size: .; CDR3 length: 18; J gene: TRBJ2-2; CDR3 protein: CASSEQIGQGLSTGELFF; CDR3 DNA: TGTGCCAGCAGTGAACAGATAGGACAGGGTTTATCAACCGGGGAGCTGTTTTTT
V gene: TRBV15; D gene: .; clone size: .; CDR3 length: 19; J gene: TRBJ2-1; CDR3 protein: CATSRDPSWYRAFDNEQFF; CDR3 DNA: TGTGCCACCAGCAGAGATCCATCATGGTACAGGGCGTTTGACAATGAGCAGTTCTTC
V gene: TRBV10-1; D gene: .; clone size: .; CDR3 length: 16; J gene: TRBJ2-3; CDR3 protein: CASSSNHDRSTDTQYF; CDR3 DNA: TGCGCCAGCAGTTCTAACCATGACAGGAGCACAGATACGCAGTATTTT
V gene: TRBV29-1; D gene: TRBD2; clone size: .; CDR3 length: 16; J gene: TRBJ2-3; CDR3 protein: CSVVGGLAGVPDTQYF; CDR3 DNA: TGCAGCGTCGTGGGGGGACTAGCGGGTGTACCAGATACGCAGTATTTT
V gene: TRBV5-1; D gene: TRBD1; clone size: .; CDR3 length: 15; J gene: TRBJ2-2; CDR3 protein: CASSVQGADTGELFF; CDR3 DNA: TGCGCCAGCAGCGTGCAGGGGGCAGACACCGGGGAGCTGTTTTTT
V gene: TRBV2; D gene: TRBD1; clone size: few; CDR3 length: 14; J gene: TRBJ1-1; CDR3 protein: CASRGTDMNTEAFF; CDR3 DNA: TGTGCCAGCAGGGGGACAGATATGAACACTGAAGCTTTCTTT
V gene: TRBV5-1; D gene: TRBD2; clone size: .; CDR3 length: 14; J gene: TRBJ2-3; CDR3 protein: CASSIAGGTDTQYF; CDR3 DNA: TGCGCCAGCAGTATAGCGGGCGGGACAGATACGCAGTATTTT
V gene: TRBV11-2; D gene: .; clone size: once; CDR3 length: 12; J gene: TRBJ2-7; CDR3 protein: CASSVPGKIQYF; CDR3 DNA: TGTGCCAGCAGCGTACCGGGGAAGATCCAGTACTTC
V gene: TRBV27; D gene: .; clone size: few; CDR3 length: 14; J gene: TRBJ1-6; CDR3 protein: CASSPFPYNSPLHF; CDR3 DNA: TGTGCCAGCAGTCCGTTTCCCTATAATTCACCCCTCCACTTT
V gene: TRBV6-5; D gene: .; clone size: .; CDR3 length: 16; J gene: TRBJ2-7; CDR3 protein: CASSYSGAGATYEQYF; CDR3 DNA: TGTGCCAGCAGTTACTCTGGGGCAGGGGCCACCTACGAGCAGTACTTC
V gene: TRBV10-1; D gene: TRBD2; clone size: .; CDR3 length: 15; J gene: TRBJ2-7; CDR3 protein: CASSGKRESRYEQYF; CDR3 DNA: TGCGCCAGCAGTGGTAAGCGGGAGTCACGATACGAGCAGTACTTC
V gene: TRBV30; D gene: TRBD1; clone size: few; CDR3 length: 11; J gene: TRBJ1-2; CDR3 protein: CAWTGGYGYTF; CDR3 DNA: TGTGCCTGGACAGGGGGCTATGGCTACACCTTC
V gene: TRBV6-1; D gene: .; clone size: once; CDR3 length: 10; J gene: TRBJ2-7; CDR3 protein: CASSHGGQYF; CDR3 DNA: TGTGCCAGCAGCCACGGGGGGCAGTACTTC
V gene: TRBV30; D gene: TRBD1; clone size: once; CDR3 length: 12; J gene: TRBJ2-4; CDR3 protein: CAWSTGLNIQYF; CDR3 DNA: TGTGCCTGGTCGACAGGGCTCAACATTCAGTACTTC
V gene: TRBV6-6; D gene: .; clone size: .; CDR3 length: 14; J gene: TRBJ2-5; CDR3 protein: CASSRPGKQETQYF; CDR3 DNA: TGTGCCAGCAGCCGACCGGGAAAACAAGAGACCCAGTACTTC
V gene: TRBV27; D gene: TRBD2; clone size: .; CDR3 length: 15; J gene: TRBJ2-7; CDR3 protein: CASSRGGRGFYEQYF; CDR3 DNA: TGTGCCAGCAGCCGGGGGGGGAGGGGATTCTACGAGCAGTACTTC
V gene: TRBV6-5; D gene: TRBD1; clone size: once; CDR3 length: 13; J gene: TRBJ1-2; CDR3 protein: CASSPGTGGGYTF; CDR3 DNA: TGTGCCAGCAGCCCGGGGACAGGGGGAGGCTACACCTTC
V gene: TRBV28; D gene: TRBD2; clone size: .; CDR3 length: 14; J gene: TRBJ2-7; CDR3 protein: CASSYGLALYEQYF; CDR3 DNA: TGTGCCAGCAGTTACGGACTAGCGCTCTACGAGCAGTACTTC
V gene: TRBV19; D gene: TRBD2; clone size: once; CDR3 length: 17; J gene: TRBJ2-3; CDR3 protein: CASSHSRTSGRSDTQYF; CDR3 DNA: TGTGCCAGTAGCCATTCCCGGACTAGCGGGAGATCAGATACGCAGTATTTT
V gene: TRBV19; D gene: .; clone size: once; CDR3 length: 14; J gene: TRBJ2-7; CDR3 protein: CASTRTASSYEQYF; CDR3 DNA: TGTGCCAGTACCAGGACAGCAAGCTCCTACGAGCAGTACTTC
V gene: TRBV5-1; D gene: .; clone size: once; CDR3 length: 13; J gene: TRBJ1-2; CDR3 protein: CASSLVGGNGYTF; CDR3 DNA: TGCGCCAGCAGCTTGGTCGGGGGTAATGGCTACACCTTC
V gene: TRBV9; D gene: TRBD1; clone size: .; CDR3 length: 16; J gene: TRBJ1-3; CDR3 protein: CASSVASGQGGNTIYF; CDR3 DNA: TGTGCCAGCAGCGTAGCGTCAGGACAGGGTGGAAACACCATATATTTT
V gene: TRBV19; D gene: .; clone size: .; CDR3 length: 14; J gene: TRBJ1-2; CDR3 protein: CASSIAGKVWGYTF; CDR3 DNA: TGTGCCAGTAGTATCGCGGGGAAAGTCTGGGGCTACACCTTC
V gene: TRBV5-1; D gene: TRBD2; clone size: once; CDR3 length: 18; J gene: TRBJ2-2; CDR3 protein: CASREASGSLFGDGELFF; CDR3 DNA: TGCGCCAGCAGGGAGGCTAGCGGGAGCCTTTTTGGGGACGGGGAGCTGTTTTTT
V gene: TRBV6-5; D gene: TRBD1; clone size: .; CDR3 length: 14; J gene: TRBJ1-2; CDR3 protein: CASRRTGRMSGYTF; CDR3 DNA: TGTGCCAGCAGACGGACAGGGAGGATGAGTGGCTACACCTTC
V gene: TRBV4-3; D gene: .; clone size: .; CDR3 length: 16; J gene: TRBJ2-3; CDR3 protein: CASSQEWDTGTDTQYF; CDR3 DNA: TGCGCCAGCAGCCAAGAATGGGACACGGGCACAGATACGCAGTATTTT
V gene: TRBV30; D gene: .; clone size: .; CDR3 length: 14; J gene: TRBJ2-1; CDR3 protein: CAWAKGGKLNEQFF; CDR3 DNA: TGTGCCTGGGCCAAGGGCGGGAAGCTCAATGAGCAGTTCTTC
V gene: TRBV6-5; D gene: TRBD1; clone size: .; CDR3 length: 15; J gene: TRBJ1-3; CDR3 protein: CASTPTGETGNTIYF; CDR3 DNA: TGTGCCAGCACCCCGACAGGGGAGACTGGAAACACCATATATTTT
V gene: TRBV2; D gene: TRBD2; clone size: few; CDR3 length: 14; J gene: TRBJ2-7; CDR3 protein: CASSEGLAAHEQYF; CDR3 DNA: TGTGCCAGCAGTGAGGGACTAGCCGCCCACGAGCAGTACTTC
V gene: TRBV2; D gene: .; clone size: .; CDR3 length: 17; J gene: TRBJ1-4; CDR3 protein: CASSDQPFSPTNEKLFF; CDR3 DNA: TGTGCCAGCAGTGACCAACCGTTTAGTCCAACTAATGAAAAACTGTTTTTT
V gene: TRBV13; D gene: TRBD1; clone size: .; CDR3 length: 16; J gene: TRBJ2-7; CDR3 protein: CASSSRTGRSSYEQYF; CDR3 DNA: TGTGCCAGCAGCTCCCGGACAGGGCGGAGCTCCTACGAGCAGTACTTC
V gene: TRBV5-6; D gene: TRBD2; clone size: .; CDR3 length: 15; J gene: TRBJ2-3; CDR3 protein: CASSMGLAGADTQYF; CDR3 DNA: TGTGCCAGCAGCATGGGACTAGCGGGAGCAGATACGCAGTATTTT
V gene: TRBV6-1; D gene: .; clone size: .; CDR3 length: 12; J gene: TRBJ1-4; CDR3 protein: CASTGPNEKLFF; CDR3 DNA: TGTGCCAGCACAGGGCCGAATGAAAAACTGTTTTTT
V gene: TRBV6-6; D gene: TRBD2; clone size: .; CDR3 length: 13; J gene: TRBJ2-7; CDR3 protein: CASSRDYNYEQYF; CDR3 DNA: TGTGCCAGCAGCCGGGACTACAACTACGAGCAGTACTTC
V gene: TRBV7-6; D gene: .; clone size: .; CDR3 length: 15; J gene: TRBJ1-6; CDR3 protein: CASSLAGTTHSPLHF; CDR3 DNA: TGTGCCAGCAGCTTAGCCGGGACAACCCATTCACCCCTCCACTTT
V gene: TRBV2; D gene: .; clone size: .; CDR3 length: 15; J gene: TRBJ2-3; CDR3 protein: CASRAQGGGTDTQYF; CDR3 DNA: TGTGCCAGCAGGGCCCAGGGTGGTGGAACAGATACGCAGTATTTT
V gene: TRBV29-1; D gene: .; clone size: .; CDR3 length: 14; J gene: TRBJ2-1; CDR3 protein: CSVKYGILDNEQFF; CDR3 DNA: TGCAGCGTTAAATACGGGATTCTCGACAATGAGCAGTTCTTC
V gene: TRBV6-5; D gene: .; clone size: .; CDR3 length: 14; J gene: TRBJ1-6; CDR3 protein: CASSLTRIDSPLHF; CDR3 DNA: TGTGCCAGCAGCCTGACTAGAATAGATTCACCCCTCCACTTT
V gene: TRBV5-4; D gene: TRBD2; clone size: .; CDR3 length: 15; J gene: TRBJ2-7; CDR3 protein: CASSLGLAGPYEQYF; CDR3 DNA: TGTGCCAGCAGCTTGGGGCTAGCGGGACCCTACGAGCAGTACTTC
V gene: TRBV15; D gene: TRBD2; clone size: .; CDR3 length: 16; J gene: TRBJ2-3; CDR3 protein: CATSRDASGRTDTQYF; CDR3 DNA: TGTGCCACCAGCAGGGATGCTAGCGGGAGGACAGATACGCAGTATTTT
V gene: TRBV6-1; D gene: TRBD2; clone size: .; CDR3 length: 16; J gene: TRBJ2-1; CDR3 protein: CASSEKRLATDNEQFF; CDR3 DNA: TGTGCCAGCAGTGAAAAGAGACTAGCGACCGACAATGAGCAGTTCTTC
V gene: TRBV10-3; D gene: TRBD1; clone size: .; CDR3 length: 12; J gene: TRBJ1-2; CDR3 protein: CAIYTGGYGYTF; CDR3 DNA: TGTGCCATTTATACAGGGGGGTATGGCTACACCTTC
V gene: TRBV29-1; D gene: .; clone size: .; CDR3 length: 13; J gene: TRBJ1-1; CDR3 protein: CSVADVMNTEAFF; CDR3 DNA: TGCAGCGTTGCAGATGTAATGAACACTGAAGCTTTCTTT
V gene: TRBV2; D gene: TRBD1; clone size: .; CDR3 length: 16; J gene: TRBJ1-4; CDR3 protein: CASSDGGQGADRKLFF; CDR3 DNA: TGTGCCAGCAGTGACGGCGGACAGGGGGCGGATCGGAAACTGTTTTTT
V gene: TRBV11-3; D gene: TRBD2; clone size: .; CDR3 length: 14; J gene: TRBJ2-1; CDR3 protein: CASSQTSGHNEQFF; CDR3 DNA: TGTGCCAGCAGTCAGACTAGCGGACACAATGAGCAGTTCTTC
V gene: TRBV11-1; D gene: TRBD1; clone size: .; CDR3 length: 15; J gene: TRBJ2-1; CDR3 protein: CASSRTGGKYNEQFF; CDR3 DNA: TGTGCCAGCAGCCGTACAGGGGGGAAGTACAATGAGCAGTTCTTC
V gene: TRBV4-2; D gene: .; clone size: .; CDR3 length: 17; J gene: TRBJ1-6; CDR3 protein: CASSQDSGPVGNSPLHF; CDR3 DNA: TGTGCCAGCAGCCAAGATTCAGGGCCGGTGGGGAATTCACCCCTCCACTTT
V gene: TRBV6-5; D gene: .; clone size: .; CDR3 length: 15; J gene: TRBJ2-3; CDR3 protein: CASSPRGPYTDTQYF; CDR3 DNA: TGTGCCAGCAGTCCGCGGGGGCCCTACACAGATACGCAGTATTTT
V gene: TRBV28; D gene: .; clone size: .; CDR3 length: 13; J gene: TRBJ1-2; CDR3 protein: CATGDSAGAVDTF; CDR3 DNA: TGTGCCACCGGAGACAGCGCAGGGGCGGTAGACACCTTC
V gene: TRBV11-3; D gene: .; clone size: .; CDR3 length: 14; J gene: TRBJ1-1; CDR3 protein: CASSFRRENTEAFF; CDR3 DNA: TGTGCCAGCAGCTTCCGACGGGAAAACACTGAAGCTTTCTTT
V gene: TRBV19; D gene: TRBD1; clone size: .; CDR3 length: 15; J gene: TRBJ1-5; CDR3 protein: CASSGQGGGNQPQHF; CDR3 DNA: TGTGCCAGTAGTGGACAGGGGGGTGGCAATCAGCCCCAGCATTTT